These T cell receptor beta chains were read from a single sample in a study of CD4 and CD8 cells across lung adenocarcinoma regions. TCRdb analysed the PCR reads with MiXCR anew, one entry per CDR3 protein. Here the sample spans about 8,500 distinct CDR3 sequences, over 35% being singletons. The sequencing sample was made of CD4+ T cells from the margin of a lung tumor. Receptors originate from a female donor with lung adenocarcinoma. The CD4 and CD8 labels of this study may be unreliable. Each CDR3 is given with its conserved first and last residue. Each record gives: D gene, V gene, CDR3 length, J gene, clone size, CDR3 DNA, CDR3 protein. The D gene is left open where the match is weak. Only some rows state a clone size, as once, few, many or a class for expanded clones.

>TRBD2|TRBV6-1|16|TRBJ2-5|.
TGTGCCTGCAAGGGACTGGGGGGGTTGAACAAAGACACCCAGTACTTC
CACKGLGGLNKDTQYF
>.|TRBV10-2|13|TRBJ1-6|.
TGCGCCAGCCGACTCGTCCATAATTCACCCCTCCACTTT
CASRLVHNSPLHF
>TRBD1|TRBV4-1|13|TRBJ2-7|once
TGCGCCAGCAGCCATAGACAGGGCAACGAGCAGTACTTC
CASSHRQGNEQYF
>TRBD2|TRBV6-2/TRBV6-3|14|TRBJ2-1|few
TGTGCCAGCAGAACCTTAGGGACTAGCTGGGAGCAGTTCTTC
CASRTLGTSWEQFF
>TRBD1|TRBV11-3|17|TRBJ1-1|few
TGTGCCAGCAGCCTTCCCGCCCCGGGGACAGGCCACCGGCGGGCTTTCTTT
CASSLPAPGTGHRRAFF
>.|TRBV6-1|15|TRBJ1-1|many
TGTGCCAGCAGTGAATCCACAGTCCCGAACACTGAAGCTTTCTTT
CASSESTVPNTEAFF
>.|TRBV7-6|14|TRBJ2-4|medium-sized
TGTGCCAGCAGCTTCGCGGGTTCCAAAAACATTCAGTACTTC
CASSFAGSKNIQYF
>.|TRBV6-5|14|TRBJ2-4|.
TGTGCCAGCAGTTGTGCAGGTTCACAAGACATTCAGTACTTC
CASSCAGSQDIQYF
>.|TRBV6-1|14|TRBJ2-5|medium-sized
TGTGCCAGCAGTGCTGGCCTATTTCGGGAGACCCAGTACTTC
CASSAGLFRETQYF
>.|TRBV7-6|13|TRBJ2-1|medium-sized
TGTGCCAGCAGCTTAGCGGTTGGGGATGAGCAGTTCTTC
CASSLAVGDEQFF
>.|TRBV12-3/TRBV12-4|15|TRBJ2-4|.
TGTGCCAGCACCCAAACGGGTCGAGCCCAAGACACCCAGTACTTC
CASTQTGRAQDTQYF
>.|TRBV6-1|18|TRBJ1-1|.
TGTGCCAGCAGTGAAGTATCGGGGGTCCTGAGGGAGGGCACTGAACCGTTCTTT
CASSEVSGVLREGTEPFF
>.|TRBV11-1|15|TRBJ2-3|few
TGTGCCAGCAGCGCGGACACGTATGACACAGATACGCAGTATTTT
CASSADTYDTDTQYF
>TRBD2|TRBV7-2|16|TRBJ2-5|few
TGTGCCAGCAGCCCAAATTTAGCGGGTGGGAGGGAGACCCAGTACTTC
CASSPNLAGGRETQYF
>TRBD2|TRBV6-1|12|TRBJ2-1|.
TGCGCCAGCAGCCTGAGTCGGGGGGAGAGGTTCTTC
CASSLSRGERFF
>.|TRBV27|15|TRBJ1-6|.
TGTGCCAGCAGTTTAGAGGGGTTCGGTAATTCACCCCTCCACTTT
CASSLEGFGNSPLHF
>.|TRBV27|15|TRBJ2-3|.
TGTGCCAGCAGTTTCGGGGGACGTGGCCCAGATACGCAGTATTTC
CASSFGGRGPDTQYF
>TRBD2|TRBV7-9|17|TRBJ2-3|few
TGTGCCAGCAGCCCAAAACGACTAGCGGGAGGGGTAGATACGCAGTATTTT
CASSPKRLAGGVDTQYF
>.|TRBV7-2|15|TRBJ1-2|.
TGTGCCAGCAGCTTGGGGAGAGACTCCCCCCGAGGCTACACCTTC
CASSLGRDSPRGYTF
>TRBD1|TRBV6-1|15|TRBJ2-3|large
TGTGCCAGCAGTGATCATGACAGGGGCACAGATACGCAGTATTTT
CASSDHDRGTDTQYF
>.|TRBV7-2|15|TRBJ2-7|.
TGTGCCAGCAGCCCCCGCGGGAAGGGCGCCGACGAGCAGTACTTC
CASSPRGKGADEQYF
>TRBD1|TRBV24-1|19|TRBJ2-3|.
TGTGCCACCAGTGATTTGATTGGCCTCCAGACAGGGAGCACCGGTGCGCAGTATTTT
CATSDLIGLQTGSTGAQYF
>.|TRBV11-3|17|TRBJ2-5|few
TGTGCCAGCAGCTTAGTGTTTGGGGGCGGATCCCAAGAGACCCAGTACTTC
CASSLVFGGGSQETQYF
>.|TRBV6-1|12|TRBJ2-3|.
TGTGCCAGCAGTGAAGTTAGAGATATTCAGTATTTT
CASSEVRDIQYF
>.|TRBV6-1|14|TRBJ2-4|.
TGTGCCAGCAGTCGGGCAGGAGGGGGAAACATTCAGTACTTC
CASSRAGGGNIQYF
>.|TRBV6-1|14|TRBJ2-3|.
TGTGCGGGCAGTGGGGGCAGCGGCAAAGAGACGCAGTACTTT
CAGSGGSGKETQYF
>.|TRBV6-1|15|TRBJ2-5|.
TGTGGCAGGGGGTACGGGGGCAGGGGCCCAGAGACGCAGTACTTC
CGRGYGGRGPETQYF
>TRBD2|TRBV7-2|15|TRBJ2-5|.
TGTGCCAGCAGCGCCGATCTAGCGGGGGGGAAGACCCAGTACTTC
CASSADLAGGKTQYF
>.|TRBV6-1|14|TRBJ2-2|.
TGTGCCAGCCTCCAGGTGGGGGGCCCCGAGGCGCAGTTTTTT
CASLQVGGPEAQFF
>TRBD2|TRBV27|15|TRBJ2-1|.
TGTGCCAGCAATCCCCTGGATAGCGGGAGATATGAGCAGTTCTTC
CASNPLDSGRYEQFF
>TRBD1|TRBV6-1|16|TRBJ1-2|.
TGTGCCAGCACCCTGACAGGGGGCGGAAACTTTCGGGACTACACCTTC
CASTLTGGGNFRDYTF
>TRBD2|TRBV6-1|13|TRBJ2-1|few
TGTGCCAGCAGAACTAGCGTGGGGGGGGAGCAGTTCTTC
CASRTSVGGEQFF
>TRBD2|TRBV27|14|TRBJ2-1|.
TGTGCCAGCAGTCCCGCTCGGACTAGCGGGACTCTGCTCTTC
CASSPARTSGTLLF
>.|TRBV6-5|15|TRBJ2-3|.
TGTGCCAGGAGTTTAGGGGGAGGACCCACAGATACCCAGTATTTT
CARSLGGGPTDTQYF
>.|TRBV6-1|13|TRBJ1-5|few
TGTGCCAGCAGAGGAAGGCGCAGTCAGCCCCAGCATTTT
CASRGRRSQPQHF
>.|TRBV28|14|TRBJ1-2|many
TGTGCCAGCAGTCCCCCGGCAGGCGGCTATGGCTACACCTTC
CASSPPAGGYGYTF
>.|TRBV12-3/TRBV12-4|13|TRBJ1-2|.
TGTGCCAGCAGCCGCCAGGGGACCTATGGCTACACCTTC
CASSRQGTYGYTF
>TRBD2|TRBV20-1|15|TRBJ2-7|few
TGCAGTGCTTCTTATAGGACTAGCGGGACGGTCGAGCAGTACTTC
CSASYRTSGTVEQYF
>TRBD2|TRBV4-1|15|TRBJ2-1|once
TGCGCCAGCAGCCATAGCGGGGGGGCCTACAATGAGCAGTTCTTC
CASSHSGGAYNEQFF
>TRBD1|TRBV6-1|16|TRBJ2-3|.
TGTGCCAGCAGGGGCATAGGGGGACAGGGCTCAGATACCCAGTATTTT
CASRGIGGQGSDTQYF
>TRBD1|TRBV6-2/TRBV6-3|14|TRBJ2-1|medium-sized
TGTGCCAGCAGCACGGGACAGCCAAACAATGAGCAGTTCTTC
CASSTGQPNNEQFF
>TRBD2|TRBV6-1|17|TRBJ2-1|.
TGTGCCAGCATCGGACTAGCGGGAGGTGTAGGGCGCAATGAGCAGTTCTTC
CASIGLAGGVGRNEQFF
>.|TRBV6-2/TRBV6-3|14|TRBJ2-7|.
TGTGCCAGCCAAAACCGGGACCTCTCCTACGAGCAGTACTTC
CASQNRDLSYEQYF
>TRBD1|TRBV4-1|18|TRBJ2-6|few
TGCGCCAGCAGCTATCCCGGGACAGGGGGCTCTGGGGCCAACGTCCTGACTTTC
CASSYPGTGGSGANVLTF
>.|TRBV6-1|15|TRBJ2-5|.
TGTGCCAGGGGGGAAGGGGTAGCGGACAAAGATACCCAGTATTTC
CARGEGVADKDTQYF
>.|TRBV7-2|15|TRBJ2-5|many
TGTGCCAGCAGCTTAGTATCAAGGGGAAGAGAGACCCAGTACTTC
CASSLVSRGRETQYF
>.|TRBV10-1|13|TRBJ1-1|.
TGCGCCAACATTCGCGAGGGGAGGGCTGAAGCTTTCTTT
CANIREGRAEAFF
>TRBD2|TRBV10-3|19|TRBJ2-4|.
TGTGCCAGCAGTGCGTCGACTAGCGGGGAAGGGTCGGCCAAAAACATTCAGTACTTC
CASSASTSGEGSAKNIQYF
>TRBD2|TRBV6-1|14|TRBJ2-5|.
TGTGCCAGCAGACCAGCGGGAGCACTTGAGACCCAGTACTTC
CASRPAGALETQYF
>.|TRBV7-6|14|TRBJ2-7|.
TGTGCCAGCAGCTTACAGTTAAGCTCCTACGAGCAGTACTTC
CASSLQLSSYEQYF
>.|TRBV6-5|14|TRBJ2-1|hyperexpanded
TGTGCCAGCAGGGCTGTTAGCTCCTACAATGAGCAGTTCTTC
CASRAVSSYNEQFF
>TRBD2|TRBV6-1|15|TRBJ2-1|.
TGTGCCAGCGGGGAGTCTAGCGGGTCCTACAATGAGCAGTTCTTC
CASGESSGSYNEQFF
>.|TRBV12-3/TRBV12-4|14|TRBJ2-3|once
TGTGCGGGCAGTGGGGGCAGTGACACAGATACGCAGTATTTC
CAGSGGSDTDTQYF
>.|TRBV6-1|17|TRBJ2-6|medium-sized
TGTGCCAGCAGTCCGGGACACGGTTTGGCAGGGGCCAACGTCCTGACTTTC
CASSPGHGLAGANVLTF